The following is a T cell receptor (beta chain) sequence with its context. Its target is not known. Sequenced by immunoSEQ multiplex PCR; TCRdb stores in-frame clones only, minus some. The sample yields roughly 6,800 clones, 65% seen once. This sample was included in a study of CD8 T cell repertoires and HIV-1 epitope variants. Whole-study context: Cultures ran roughly ten days, with IL-2, IL-7 and IL-15 added on days 3 and 7.

CDR3 length equals 17 residues. Germline loops: CDR1 WSHSY, CDR2 SAAADI. V lost 6 bases, J lost 3 bases, and 9 bases stayed unmatched. V and J are TRBV10-2 and TRBJ1-5, with 12 bases matching TRBD1. The sample consisted of cultured CD8+ T cells derived from PBMCs. The origin of this receptor is a male donor with HIV. The CDR3 loop is CASRRGQGAEDNQPQHF. The CDR3 coding sequence is TGCGCCAGCAGGAGGGGACAGGGGGCCGAGGACAATCAGCCCCAGCATTTT.